These 8 T cell receptor beta chains were all obtained from the same sample, sequenced in a study of cytomegalovirus exposure and HLA in healthy donors. The study ran its PCR with 60 Vbeta and 13 Jbeta primers. The assay was immunoSEQ multiplex PCR, and TCRdb's table has in-frame clones only and misses some. Here the sample spans approximately 120,000 clones, 70% to 80% being singletons. The sample was PBMCs. These receptors were taken from a human donor in good health.

This clone showed up just once. The V call is TRBV5-1, the J call TRBJ2-7, with D possibly TRBD1 on 5 matching bases. Trimming took off 4 bases at V and 3 bases at J, with 26 bases between the two ends. The CDR3 extends over 18 amino acids. The germline CDR1 and CDR2 sequences are SGHRS and YFSETQ. CDR3 in amino acids: CASSPTWQGGSSSYEQYF. CDR3 in DNA: TGCGCCAGCAGCCCCACCTGGCAGGGCGGATCCAGCAGCTACGAGCAGTACTTC.

V and J are TRBV2 and TRBJ1-5; possible D gene TRBD1, 5 bases. The germline V and J ends were trimmed by 8 bases and 5 bases, with 13 bases remaining between them. Per germline, CDR1 SNHLY and CDR2 FYNNEI. There are 13 residues in the CDR3. The CDR3 DNA is TGTGCCAGCGTGGAAATCAGGGATCAGCCCCAGCATTTT. Amino acids: CASVEIRDQPQHF.

About this clone itself: One junction end does not reproduce the germline sequence, and a read error may be involved. The genes are TRBV7-8 and TRBJ2-1, with TRBD2 identical over 7 bases. From germline, CDR1 is SGHVS and CDR2 FQNEAQ. This CDR3 comprises 17 residues. In nucleotides, the CDR3 is TGTGCCAGCAGCAACAACTTTGGGGGTGCGGGAGTAACTGGTAAACTCTTC. It encodes CASSNNFGGAGVTGKLF. Complete variable domain (other parts from reference TRBV7-8 and TRBJ2-1): GAGVSQSPRYKVAKRGQDVALRCDPISGHVSLFWYQQALGQGPEFLTYFQNEAQLDKSGLPSDRFFAERPEGSVSTLKIQRTQQEDSAVYLCASSNNFGGAGVTGKLFGPGTRLTVL.

This rearrangement joins TRBV27 to TRBJ2-1; 10 bases are shared with TRBD2. The CDR3 length is 15 residues. The V gene's germline CDR1 is MNHEY and CDR2 SMNVEV (reference sequence). V trimming: 5 bases; J trimming: 4 bases; junction bases outside the gene matches: 5. The chain's CDR3 is CASSPSGRPYNEQFF. DNA of the CDR3: TGTGCCAGCAGTCCTAGCGGGAGACCATACAATGAGCAGTTCTTC.

The rearrangement links TRBV5-1 to TRBJ2-5; D remains ambiguous. The CDR3 covers 13 residues. Trimming shortened V by 4 bases and J by 1 base, and 8 bases separated the two germline ends. Germline V gene data show CDR1 as SGHRS and CDR2 as YFSETQ. The CDR3: CASSNPSQETQYF. The CDR3 DNA is TGCGCCAGCAGCAACCCCAGCCAAGAGACCCAGTACTTC.

The V call is TRBV18, the J call TRBJ2-7; 8 bases are shared with TRBD2. CDR1 KGHSH and CDR2 LQKENI come from the germline V gene. This CDR3 is 13 amino acids long. Trimming at V came to 3 bases and at J to 3 bases, leaving 1 base not matched to a gene. CDR3 DNA sequence: TGTGCCAGCTCACCCGGGGGGGGCTACGAGCAGTACTTC. This gives the protein CASSPGGGYEQYF.

The chain couples TRBV6-1 to TRBJ1-1, with 7 bases matching TRBD1. After removal of 7 bases from V and 0 bases from J, the junction contained 5 bases not matched to a gene. The V gene's germline CDR1 is MNHNS and CDR2 SASEGT. The CDR3 covers 14 residues. CDR3 amino acids: CASTPTGMNTEAFF. CDR3 DNA: TGTGCCAGCACCCCGACAGGGATGAACACTGAAGCTTTCTTT.

The rearrangement joins TRBV28 to TRBJ2-1, with TRBD2 matching over 7 bases. CDR1 and CDR2 (germline): MDHEN, SYDVKM. Trimming removed 5 bases from V and 5 bases from J; junction bases left unmatched: 12. The length of the CDR3 is 16 residues. The CDR3 DNA reads TGTGCCAGCAGTCCCCCGCCCCTGGGAGGGGACAATGAGCAGTTCTTC. Amino acid sequence: CASSPPPLGGDNEQFF.